These 7 T cell receptor beta chains were sequenced from one sample in a study of beta chain features in type 1 diabetes. Since all of the isolated RNA was reverse transcribed, expressed TCRB transcripts were what got sequenced. Libraries were prepared by immunoSEQ multiplex PCR; TCRdb keeps only in-frame clonotypes and omits some of them. The data show 350,000 to 450,000 clones, less than 15% seen once. The sequencing sample was made of naive CD4+ T cells from blood. These TCRs come from a woman under 30 in good health.

This clone has a handful of counts. This sample includes further DNA sequences coding for the same CDR3. The V call is TRBV30, the J call TRBJ1-2; D ambiguous. This CDR3 has 11 residues. The V end lost 2 bases, the J end lost 1 base, and 2 bases lay between the germline ends. Germline values: CDR1 GTSNPN, CDR2 SVGIG (reference sequence). CDR3 sequence: CAWSRNYGYTF. The DNA of the CDR3 is TGTGCCTGGAGTCGTAACTATGGCTACACCTTC.

The gene calls are TRBV29-1 and TRBJ2-7; a weak D match, TRBD1 (6 bases). The CDR3 sequence is 13 residues long. V was clipped by 4 bases and J by 2 bases, with 12 bases between them. Germline-derived CDR1 and CDR2 are SQVTM and ANQGSEA. CDR3 DNA: TGCAGCGTTGCTGGGACACTCACCTACGAGCAGTACTTC. Translating gives CSVAGTLTYEQYF.

This chain joins TRBV18 and TRBJ2-7; perhaps TRBD1 as D (5 bases). The V gene's germline CDR1 is KGHSH and CDR2 LQKENI. The CDR3 has 15 amino acids. Trimming left V 3 bases short and J 6 bases short, with 18 bases between. This CDR3 is CASSPAVGPGTEQYF. Here the CDR3 DNA reads TGTGCCAGCTCACCCGCGGTGGGGCCGGGTACCGAGCAGTACTTC.

The chain uses TRBV7-6 and TRBJ2-3; TRBD1 matches 7 bases. CDR3 length: 16 amino acids. The V and J ends lost 6 bases and 4 bases, in that order; junction bases with no gene match: 13. Germline CDR1 is SGHVS and CDR2 is FNYEAQ. The CDR3 bases are TGTGCCAGCAGTCCTAGACCGGCCCAGGGGGCAGATACGCAGTATTTT. It encodes CASSPRPAQGADTQYF.

This clone has only a few counts. The V and J genes are TRBV28 and TRBJ2-7; tentative D call: TRBD2 (6 bases). Looked up from germline, CDR1 is MDHEN and CDR2 is SYDVKM. The CDR3 runs 12 residues. Trimming removed 7 bases at V and 4 bases at J, with 11 bases between. CDR3 region: CASTLGGYEQYF. DNA of the CDR3: TGTGCCAGCACCCTGGGGGGTTACGAGCAGTACTTC.

This CDR3 is CASSLDRAGDQPQHF. The CDR3, as DNA: TGTGCCAGCAGCCTCGACAGGGCCGGCGATCAGCCCCAGCATTTT. This chain links TRBV11-2 with TRBJ1-5; 7 nucleotides match TRBD1. Trimming removed 5 bases from V and 5 bases from J; junction bases left unmatched: 9. Germline loops: CDR1 SGHAT, CDR2 FQNNGV. The CDR3 runs 15 residues.

This rearrangement joins TRBV5-1 to TRBJ2-2; 8 positions match TRBD2. The V gene end was trimmed by 1 base and the J gene end by 1 base; junction bases not matched to a gene: 6. In germline, CDR1 is SGHRS, CDR2 YFSETQ. This CDR3 has 17 amino acids. CDR3 residues: CASSLWFLAGNTGELFF. CDR3 sequence (DNA): TGCGCCAGCAGCTTGTGGTTTCTAGCGGGGAACACCGGGGAGCTGTTTTTT.